This paragraph reports one T cell receptor (beta chain). The data were produced by immunoSEQ multiplex PCR, yet TCRdb's version contains in-frame clones alone and is incomplete. The table shows 75,000 to 100,000 clones, with roughly nine tenths occurring only once. The data are from a study of OX40 agonist ivuxolimab in advanced cancers. Study-level background: Three partial responders included one hepatocellular carcinoma patient and two cutaneous melanoma patients.

The CDR3 loop spans 15 amino acids. Germline CDR1 KGHSH, CDR2 LQKENI. V lost 2 bases, J lost 2 bases, and 9 bases lay in between. This clonotype was obtained from an adult with an advanced solid tumor such as melanoma, head and neck, liver or kidney cancer. The chain uses TRBV18 and TRBJ2-2; D remains ambiguous. Specimen: CD4+ or CD8+ T cells sorted from blood, collected in a trial of the OX40 agonist ivuxolimab. The CDR3 loop is CASSPSSPNTGELFF. CDR3 DNA: TGTGCCAGCTCACCATCCTCTCCAAACACCGGGGAGCTGTTTTTT.